This TCR beta chain appears in the sequencing data of a study of cytomegalovirus exposure and HLA in healthy donors. Regarding the study as a whole: Cytomegalovirus association was listed for under 200 TCR beta chains.

This clone was counted a single time. Its matching antigen is unknown. Profiled with immunoSEQ multiplex PCR; TCRdb holds only in-frame clones, not every one. The sample contains some 150,000 clones, 85% to 90% of which appear only once. The germline V gene has CDR1 LNHDA and CDR2 SQIVND (reference sequence). The CDR3 sequence is 13 residues long. V lost 10 bases and J lost 0, with 12 bases in between. Sequencing was performed on PBMCs. V gene TRBV19 combines with J gene TRBJ1-1; no definite D call. The TCR originated in a woman younger than 30 in good health and CMV-seropositive. CDR3 nucleotide sequence: TGTGCCACCGAGGGAGTGGTGAACACTGAAGCTTTCTTT. It translates to CATEGVVNTEAFF.